This TCR beta chain stems from a study of T cell repertoires in cytomegalovirus infection. As for the study in general: Public TCR beta signatures provided an indication of both CMV infection and a matching HLA type.

MiXCR, applied by TCRdb to the reads, yields one record per CDR3 protein. The data contain fewer than 300,000 distinct CDR3 sequences, roughly 26% of them singletons. With respect to this clonotype: The antigen is not known.

Germline V gene sequence: CDR1 SQVTM, CDR2 ANQGSEA. CDR3 size: 15 residues. V shed 7 bases and J 2 bases; nucleotides not matched to a gene: 7. Study-level results: CMV-specific TCR beta clonotypes restricted by HLA-C were the ones dominating the ex vivo response. The cumulative frequency of public TCR beta families distinguished individuals who carried CMV together with the relevant HLA.

The TCR originated in a human donor in good health (CMV status not recorded). Some clones in this sample may be carry-over from other donors' samples. This chain joins TRBV29-1 and TRBJ2-3, with 12 bases identical to TRBD2. Sample: PBMCs. CDR3: CSATGTSGYTDTQYF. Here the CDR3 DNA reads TGCAGCGCCACCGGGACTAGCGGGTACACAGATACGCAGTATTTT.